Listed below are T cell receptor beta chains from one sample, sequenced in a study of cytomegalovirus exposure and HLA in healthy donors. Clones were read by immunoSEQ multiplex PCR, and TCRdb kept only the in-frame ones, dropping some. The sample holds roughly 130,000 clones, 70% to 80% seen once. Specimen: PBMCs. The source of these receptors is a human donor in good health. Both conserved end residues are part of each CDR3. A D gene is named only where the DNA matches it firmly. A clone size is listed for some rows: how often the clone was seen (once, few, many), or a class if it is expanded.

j_call,d_call,clone_size,v_call,cdr3_nt,cdr3_aa
TRBJ2-7,.,.,TRBV4-2,TGTGCCAGCAGCCAAGATGGACAGTCCTACGAGCAGTACTTC,CASSQDGQSYEQYF
TRBJ2-7,.,few,TRBV7-2,TGTGCCAGCAGCTTCGAGGGATACTCCTACGAGCAGTACTTC,CASSFEGYSYEQYF
TRBJ2-7,TRBD2,.,TRBV7-3,TGTGCCAGCAGCTTTGGGACTAGCGGGAGTGGTCGGGCCTACGAGCAGTACTTC,CASSFGTSGSGRAYEQYF
TRBJ2-7,TRBD1,.,TRBV28,TGTGCCAGCAGTTTAAAGACAGGGCGCGAGCAGTACTTC,CASSLKTGREQYF
TRBJ2-1,.,.,TRBV23-1,TGCGCCAGCAGCCAGCGTGGGCGGGACAGTCCCTACAATGAGCAGTTCTTC,CASSQRGRDSPYNEQFF
TRBJ2-7,TRBD1,.,TRBV28,TGTGCCAGCAGTTTGGACAGGGGGACCAGCTCCTACGAGCAGTACTTC,CASSLDRGTSSYEQYF
TRBJ2-3,.,few,TRBV7-2,TGTGCCAGCAGCTTAATCCAGGCAGATACGCAGTATTTT,CASSLIQADTQYF
TRBJ2-2,TRBD2,.,TRBV10-3,TGTGCCATCCCCCTAAGCGGGACGGCCGGGGAGCTGTTTTTT,CAIPLSGTAGELFF
TRBJ2-7,.,.,TRBV7-9,TGTGCCAGCAGCTCGGGACACCTCTTCTCCTACGAGCAGTACTTC,CASSSGHLFSYEQYF
TRBJ2-7,TRBD1,.,TRBV5-1,TGCGCCAGCAGCGATAGACCGGGACAGTACGAGCAGTACTTC,CASSDRPGQYEQYF
TRBJ2-1,TRBD2,.,TRBV4-1,TGCGCCAGCAGCCAGGGACTAGCGATCAATGAGCAGTTCTTC,CASSQGLAINEQFF
TRBJ2-1,.,once,TRBV7-7,TGTGCCAGCAGCTTAGATAGATACAATGAGCAGTTCTTC,CASSLDRYNEQFF
TRBJ2-1,TRBD2,.,TRBV6-4,TGTGCCAGTCCTCATAGGATTAGCGGGGGGTTGGCCTACAATGAGCAGTTCTTC,CASPHRISGGLAYNEQFF
TRBJ2-7,TRBD2,once,TRBV7-8,TGTGCCAGCAGCTTAGTCCGCGTAGCGGGAGGGCAAGGCGAGCAGTACTTC,CASSLVRVAGGQGEQYF
TRBJ1-2,TRBD1,.,TRBV18,TGTGCCAGCTCTTCCCTAGTGGGGGACAGAGGTGGCTACACCTTC,CASSSLVGDRGGYTF
TRBJ1-3,TRBD1,.,TRBV5-4,TGTGCCAGCAGCCGAGGGGACAGTTCCTCTGGAAACACCATATATTTT,CASSRGDSSSGNTIYF
TRBJ1-2,TRBD1,.,TRBV30,TGTGCCTGGAGTTCCGGGACAGCCCTGATCCGGGGCTATGGCTACACCTTC,CAWSSGTALIRGYGYTF
TRBJ2-7,TRBD2,.,TRBV18,TGTGCCAGCTCACCACCTAGCGGGGCCTACGAGCAGTACTTC,CASSPPSGAYEQYF
TRBJ2-7,TRBD1,.,TRBV30,TGTGCCTGGAGTGCCCTGACAGGGGGCAGCTACGAGCAGTACTTC,CAWSALTGGSYEQYF
TRBJ2-1,TRBD2,.,TRBV5-1,TGCGCCAGCAGCTTGGTCGGGACTAGCGGATACAATGAGCAGTTCTTC,CASSLVGTSGYNEQFF
TRBJ1-1,.,.,TRBV6-1,TGTGCCAGCAGTTCAACAGTTTCGACTGAAGCTTTCTTT,CASSSTVSTEAFF
TRBJ1-5,TRBD1,.,TRBV11-2,TGTGCCAGCAGCTTAGGGGACAGGGGGAATCAGCCCCAGCATTTT,CASSLGDRGNQPQHF
TRBJ2-1,TRBD2,.,TRBV5-4,TGTGCCAGCAGCAGCGGACTAGCGGGAGGTGTGTATGAGCAGTTCTTC,CASSSGLAGGVYEQFF
TRBJ2-5,TRBD2,few,TRBV5-4,TGTGCCAGCAGCTTGCCCACTAGCGTGGGTGGTAGGGAGACCCAGTACTTC,CASSLPTSVGGRETQYF
TRBJ2-7,TRBD1,.,TRBV7-9,TGTTCCAGCACCTCCGGACAGGCGAAATTCTACGAGCAGTACTTC,CSSTSGQAKFYEQYF
TRBJ2-3,.,.,TRBV13,TGTGCCAGCAGCTTGGGGTCTCATGGGGGAGGCAGCACAGATACGCAGTATTTT,CASSLGSHGGGSTDTQYF
TRBJ2-6,.,.,TRBV5-1,TGCGCCAGCAGCTGGCAGGGGAGTGACTCTGGGGCCAACGTCCTGACTTTC,CASSWQGSDSGANVLTF
TRBJ2-7,.,.,TRBV29-1,TGCAGCGTTGAGGTGGGAGGTCGGTACGAGCAGTACTTC,CSVEVGGRYEQYF
TRBJ1-2,TRBD1,few,TRBV6-1,TGTGCCAGCAGAAAGCAGACAGGGACCTACGGCTACACCTTC,CASRKQTGTYGYTF
TRBJ2-5,TRBD2,few,TRBV7-2,TGTGCCAGCAGCTTCTCGCTTGGGGGCGGGGGGGAAGAGACCCAGTACTTC,CASSFSLGGGGEETQYF
TRBJ1-1,TRBD1,.,TRBV2,TGTGCCAGCAGTGAAGCGAGGACAGGGGTCGGGTTCACTGAAGCTTTCTTT,CASSEARTGVGFTEAFF
TRBJ1-2,TRBD1,.,TRBV9,TGTGCCAGCAGCGTAGCTACAGGGGCGCTCAGCTACACCTTC,CASSVATGALSYTF
TRBJ2-2,.,.,TRBV7-2,TGTGCCAGCAGCAACCCACAGGGTGCGAACACCGGGGAGCTGTTTTTT,CASSNPQGANTGELFF
TRBJ2-1,.,few,TRBV14,TGTGCCAGCAGCCAGCCAGGGGGGATAGATGAGCAGTTCTTC,CASSQPGGIDEQFF
TRBJ1-1,TRBD1,.,TRBV30,TGTGCCTGGAGTGTAAACTTTCAGGGGGCTGAAGCTTTCTTT,CAWSVNFQGAEAFF
TRBJ2-1,TRBD2,.,TRBV7-3,TGTGCCAGCAGCTCAAGGAGCGGGGGGAAGGGCAATGAGCAGTTCTTC,CASSSRSGGKGNEQFF
TRBJ1-4,.,.,TRBV6-5,TGTGCCAGCCTCTATAATGAAAAACTGTTTTTT,CASLYNEKLFF
TRBJ1-2,.,.,TRBV27,TGTGCCAGCAGTCCCCGGGGGGGCCGCTATGGCTACACCTTC,CASSPRGGRYGYTF
TRBJ2-5,TRBD1,.,TRBV5-1,TGCGCCAGCAGCTCGGGACAGGCTAGTCAAGAGACCCAGTACTTC,CASSSGQASQETQYF
TRBJ2-7,.,.,TRBV7-3,TGTGCCAGCAGCCTGGACTCCTCCTACGAGCAGTACTTC,CASSLDSSYEQYF
TRBJ2-3,.,.,TRBV5-1,TGCGCCAGCAGCCCGCCAATCAAGGGGACGCAGTATTTT,CASSPPIKGTQYF
TRBJ1-2,.,.,TRBV5-4,TGTGCCAGCAGCTTGCAGGCAGGCTATGGCTACACCTTC,CASSLQAGYGYTF
TRBJ2-6,TRBD2,.,TRBV7-8,TGTGCCAGCAGCTTAGCCCCAGCTATAGCGGGAGGGCGCTCTGGGGCCAACGTCCTGACTTTC,CASSLAPAIAGGRSGANVLTF
TRBJ1-1,.,few,TRBV7-9,TGTGCCAGCAGCTTAGGCGGGACTTCTCTGGGCACTGAAGCTTTCTTT,CASSLGGTSLGTEAFF
TRBJ2-1,.,.,TRBV27,TGTGCCAGCAGTTTAGGGCAGGGAGGGGGTATGAATGAGCAGTTCTTC,CASSLGQGGGMNEQFF
TRBJ1-4,.,.,TRBV7-2,TGTGCCAGCAGCTCTATAAGAGGCTACAATGAAAAACTGTTTTTT,CASSSIRGYNEKLFF
TRBJ1-2,TRBD1,.,TRBV28,TGTGCCAGCAGCCGTCACGACAGGGATTATGGCTACACCTTC,CASSRHDRDYGYTF
TRBJ2-3,.,few,TRBV9,TGTGCCAGCAGCGTTCTAGCGTACACAGATACGCAGTATTTT,CASSVLAYTDTQYF
TRBJ1-1,.,.,TRBV5-1,TGCGCCAGCAGCCCCATACGGGGGGGCACTGAAGCTTTCTTT,CASSPIRGGTEAFF
TRBJ2-1,.,once,TRBV4-3,TGCGCCAGCAGCCAAGATCGGGCGACGGGGTCCTACAATGAGCAGTTCTTC,CASSQDRATGSYNEQFF
TRBJ2-7,TRBD2,.,TRBV6-5,TGTGCCAGCAGCGATGGACTAGCGAGGTACGAGCAGTACTTC,CASSDGLARYEQYF
TRBJ2-3,.,.,TRBV4-2,TGTGCCAGCAGCTATAGCGCCAGCACAGATACGCAGTATTTT,CASSYSASTDTQYF
TRBJ1-2,TRBD1,.,TRBV2,TGTGCCAGCAGTTTTCGACAGGGGGCGCGGGATGGCTACACCTTC,CASSFRQGARDGYTF